Each of the 31 T cell receptor beta chains below was sequenced from the same sample in a study of T cell responses to AZD1222 COVID-19 vaccine. Sequenced by immunoSEQ multiplex PCR; TCRdb stores in-frame clones only, minus some. The sample has roughly 96,000 clones, roughly 90% seen once; the top ten hold about 12%. The material sequenced was peripheral blood, taken 28 days after the second AZD1222 dose. The receptors come from an adult who received the AZD1222 COVID-19 vaccine.

The chain employs TRBV5-8 and TRBJ2-3; D unclear. In germline, CDR1 is SGHTS, CDR2 YDEGEE. Trimming left V 6 bases short and J 5 bases short, with 7 bases between. The CDR3 runs to 11 residues. The CDR3 spells CASTRVDTQYF. CDR3 coding DNA: TGTGCCAGCACCCGGGTAGATACGCAGTATTTT. Full variable domain (rest looked up from reference TRBV5-8 and TRBJ2-3): EAGVTQSPTHLIKTRGQQATLRCSPISGHTSVYWYQQALGLGLQFLLWYDEGEERNRGNFPPRFSGRQFPNYSSELNVNALELEDSALYLCASTRVDTQYFGPGTRLTVL.

As regards this clone: The same CDR3 is also encoded by other DNA sequences in this sample. The V call is TRBV7-2, the J call TRBJ1-6, with D perhaps TRBD1 (5 bases). The V gene lost 5 bases and the J gene lost 5 bases, with 10 bases spanning the gap. The CDR3 is made up of 14 amino acids. Per germline, CDR1 SGHTA and CDR2 FQGNSA. CDR3 amino acids: CASSLARDNSPLHF. CDR3 sequence (DNA): TGTGCCAGCAGCCTGGCCAGGGATAATTCACCCCTCCACTTT.

This rearrangement joins TRBV4-1 to TRBJ1-5, with no clear D. Germline CDR1 reads MGHRA; CDR2 reads YSYEKL. The CDR3 totals 15 residues. Trimming took off 1 base at V and 6 bases at J, with 13 bases between the two ends. CDR3 DNA: TGCGCCAGCAGCCAAGGGTACGGCCCCAGTCAGCCCCAGCATTTT. Protein: CASSQGYGPSQPQHF.

This sequence joins TRBV11-2 and TRBJ2-5; 8 nucleotides match TRBD1. The CDR3 is made up of 13 amino acids. The germline CDR1 and CDR2 sequences are SGHAT and FQNNGV. The V gene end was trimmed by 5 bases and the J gene end by 5 bases; junction bases not matched to a gene: 4. The CDR3 sequence: CASSRTGRETQYF. DNA for the CDR3: TGTGCCAGCAGCCGGACAGGGCGGGAGACCCAGTACTTC.

In its sample, this clone was seen once. This chain links TRBV18 with TRBJ1-4, with D hard to call. The CDR3 sequence is 14 residues long. CDR1 and CDR2 from the germline V gene are KGHSH and LQKENI. V was clipped by 6 bases and J by 0 bases, with 8 bases between them. The CDR3 region is CASSREATNEKLFF. The CDR3, as DNA: TGTGCCAGCTCGCGAGAAGCAACTAATGAAAAACTGTTTTTT.

As concerns this clone: This sample includes further DNA sequences coding for the same CDR3. The chain carries TRBV6-5 and TRBJ2-7; D remains unclear. CDR3 length: 14 residues. V lost 3 bases and J 4 bases, leaving 13 bases between the germline ends. CDR1 is MNHEY and CDR2 is SVGAGI in the germline V gene. The chain's CDR3 is CASSYKAGPYEQYF. The CDR3 DNA reads as TGTGCCAGCAGTTATAAGGCAGGTCCTTACGAGCAGTACTTC.

This chain uses TRBV6-2 or TRBV6-3 with TRBJ2-7; 8 bases match TRBD1. Germline V gives CDR1 MNHEY, CDR2 SVGEGT. The V and J ends lost 3 bases and 2 bases, in that order; junction bases with no gene match: 9. CDR3 length: 16 residues. The DNA for the CDR3 is TGTGCCAGCAGTTATACCGACAGGGGTCATCCCTACGAGCAGTACTTC. This sequence encodes CASSYTDRGHPYEQYF.

This chain links TRBV28 with TRBJ2-7; 7 bases are shared with TRBD1. Unmatched junction bases numbered 8, after V lost 5 bases and J lost 1 base. Germline loops: CDR1 MDHEN, CDR2 SYDVKM. The CDR3 is 15 residues long. The DNA for the CDR3 is TGTGCCAGCAGTCCCGCTCAACAGGGGTCCTACGAGCAGTACTTC. Amino acids: CASSPAQQGSYEQYF.

This chain links TRBV30 with TRBJ2-3; either TRBD1 or TRBD2 may supply D (5 bases each). The CDR3 has 14 amino acids. Looked up from germline, CDR1 is GTSNPN and CDR2 is SVGIG (reference sequence). V lost 4 bases, J lost 2 bases, and 13 bases lay in between. CDR3 sequence reads: CAWTGRITTDTQYF. DNA for the CDR3: TGTGCCTGGACGGGACGAATAACCACAGATACGCAGTATTTT.

The V and J genes are TRBV7-3 and TRBJ2-2; D is unclear. Deletions cut 1 base from V and 6 bases from J, with 9 bases between. The germline V gene has CDR1 SGHTA and CDR2 FQGTGA. This CDR3 is 14 amino acids long. In DNA form, the CDR3 reads TGTGCCAGCAGCTTAAGTTCGCGCGCCGGGGAGCTGTTTTTT. It translates to CASSLSSRAGELFF. The full variable domain, with the rest looked up from reference TRBV7-3 and TRBJ2-2, is GAGVSQTPSNKVTEKGKYVELRCDPISGHTALYWYRQSLGQGPEFLIYFQGTGAADDSGLPNDRFFAVRPEGSVSTLKIQRTERGDSAVYLCASSLSSRAGELFFGEGSRLTVL.

The CDR3 DNA reads TGCGCCAGCAGTGACGGAATTTCCGACTTGGGGCACTACGAGCAGTACTTC. Its protein is CASSDGISDLGHYEQYF. The gene calls are TRBV10-2 and TRBJ2-7; TRBD1 is a possible D gene (5 bases). The CDR3 totals 17 residues. Looked up from germline, CDR1 is WSHSY and CDR2 is SAAADI. V was shortened by 3 bases and J by 3 bases, with 21 bases between the two germline ends.

The chain recombines TRBV29-1 with TRBJ2-1, with D uncertain. Trimming stripped 3 bases from V and 5 bases from J, with 8 bases between. The CDR3 loop spans 12 amino acids. Germline V gene data show CDR1 as SQVTM and CDR2 as ANQGSEA. CDR3 sequence reads: CSVEGRNNEQFF. CDR3 DNA sequence: TGCAGCGTTGAGGGCAGGAACAATGAGCAGTTCTTC.

This chain joins TRBV15 and TRBJ2-7; TRBD1 agrees at 9 bases. Per the germline V gene, CDR1 is LNHNV and CDR2 is YYDKDF (reference sequence). The CDR3 contains 14 residues. Trimming took 5 bases from V and 2 from J; bases not matched to a gene: 4. The CDR3 DNA follows: TGTGCCACCAGCCCGGACAGGGGAGCCTACGAGCAGTACTTC. Residues: CATSPDRGAYEQYF.

This clone was counted once. The V call is TRBV19, the J call TRBJ1-6; TRBD1 matches at 8 bases. The CDR3 covers 14 residues. From germline, CDR1 is LNHDA and CDR2 SQIVND (reference sequence). V lost 7 bases and J lost 8; bases outside the gene matches: 7. The CDR3 region is CASTPTGVDSPLHF. The CDR3 coding sequence is TGTGCCAGTACTCCGACAGGGGTCGATTCACCCCTCCACTTT.

The chain recombines TRBV3-1 (or the pseudogene TRBV3-2) with TRBJ1-1; D gene ambiguous. CDR3 length: 14 residues. Looked up from germline, CDR1 is LGHDT and CDR2 is YNNKEL (reference sequence). Trimming cost V 2 bases and J 1 base, with 8 bases left between them. CDR3 region: CASSQKSRNTEAFF. CDR3 sequence (DNA): TGTGCCAGCAGCCAAAAAAGCAGGAACACTGAAGCTTTCTTT.

The chain uses TRBV25-1 and TRBJ1-1, with a tentative D call TRBD1 (6 bases). V lost 1 base to trimming and J lost 1 base, with 10 bases between them. CDR1 is MGHDK, CDR2 SYGVNS, per germline. CDR3 length: 15 residues. The DNA for the CDR3 is TGTGCCAGCAGTGAATCTGTCAGGGGGAACACTGAAGCTTTCTTT. This gives the protein CASSESVRGNTEAFF. The variable domain in full, with the rest retrieved from reference TRBV25-1 and TRBJ1-1, is EADIYQTPRYLVIGTGKKITLECSQTMGHDKMYWYQQDPGMELHLIHYSYGVNSTEKGDLSSESTVSRIRTEHFPLTLESARPSHTSQYLCASSESVRGNTEAFFGQGTRLTVV.

The V gene is TRBV9, the J gene TRBJ2-7, with D perhaps matching TRBD2 (6 bases). Germline values: CDR1 SGDLS, CDR2 YYNGEE. V was pared by 0 bases and J by 4 bases, with 14 bases between. The CDR3 is made up of 15 amino acids. The CDR3 DNA reads TGTGCCAGCAGCGTAGGGCGGGACTCCAATTACGAGCAGTACTTC. Amino acid sequence: CASSVGRDSNYEQYF.

DNA for the CDR3: TGCGCCAGCAGCTTTGGAGACAACGAGCAGTACTTC. This encodes CASSFGDNEQYF. The gene calls are TRBV5-1 and TRBJ2-7; D remains ambiguous. CDR1 and CDR2 (germline): SGHRS, YFSETQ. Trimming cost V 2 bases and J 5 bases, with 8 bases left between them. CDR3 size: 12 residues.

The genes are TRBV11-2 and TRBJ1-3; TRBD1 aligns across 7 bases. The trim removed 5 bases at V and 9 bases at J, leaving 13 bases unmatched. Germline-derived CDR1 and CDR2 are SGHAT and FQNNGV. The CDR3 extends over 15 amino acids. Here the CDR3 reads CASSPWTGRQSTIYF. The DNA for the CDR3 is TGTGCCAGCAGCCCATGGACAGGTCGCCAAAGCACCATATATTTT.

V and J are TRBV27 and TRBJ2-2; a weak D match, TRBD2 (7 bases). Germline V CDR1 and CDR2: MNHEY, SMNVEV (reference sequence). This CDR3 region has 15 residues. Trimming removed 1 base at V and 6 bases at J, with 12 bases between. CDR3 protein: CASSLLGGLAGELFF. The CDR3 DNA is TGTGCCAGCAGTTTATTGGGGGGGCTCGCCGGGGAGCTGTTTTTT.

J is TRBJ1-6 and V is TRBV28, with 7 positions matching TRBD1. The V gene's germline CDR1 is MDHEN and CDR2 SYDVKM. V was clipped by 2 bases and J by 7 bases; unmatched bases: 2. The CDR3 runs to 14 residues. The CDR3 sequence is CASSLQGVNSPLHF. In nucleotides, the CDR3 is TGTGCCAGCAGTTTACAGGGGGTGAATTCACCCCTCCACTTT.

V gene TRBV7-6 combines with J gene TRBJ2-7, with D uncertain. Per the germline V gene, CDR1 is SGHVS and CDR2 is FNYEAQ. The CDR3 covers 13 residues. V lost 5 bases and J lost 4, with 12 bases in between. The CDR3 DNA sequence: TGTGCCAGCAGCCTCGGAATCCAATACGAGCAGTACTTC. Its protein product is CASSLGIQYEQYF.

This clone was seen more than once but under ten times. The V call is TRBV7-2, the J call TRBJ2-7; 11 nucleotides line up with TRBD2. J was trimmed by 4 bases and V by 4 bases; bases with no gene match: 6. This CDR3 comprises 15 residues. Germline V CDR1 and CDR2: SGHTA, FQGNSA. In DNA form, the CDR3 reads TGTGCCAGCAGCTCGTCCGGGACTAGCGGTTACGAGCAGTACTTC. Amino acids: CASSSSGTSGYEQYF.

This sequence joins TRBV5-6 and TRBJ1-1; no clear D. Looked up from germline, CDR1 is SGHDT and CDR2 is YYEEEE. CDR3 size: 15 residues. V was pared by 2 bases and J by 0 bases, with 11 bases between. The CDR3 coding sequence is TGTGCCAGCAGCTTCGGAGCGGGTATGAACACTGAAGCTTTCTTT. This codes for CASSFGAGMNTEAFF.

V gene TRBV7-8 combines with J gene TRBJ2-3; D ambiguous. The V end was cut by 1 base, the J end by 4 bases, with 3 bases between. This CDR3 has 12 amino acids. CDR1 is SGHVS, CDR2 FQNEAQ, per germline. Here the CDR3 reads CASSLVSDTQYF. For the CDR3, the DNA is TGTGCCAGCAGCTTAGTATCAGATACGCAGTATTTT.

The chain uses TRBV4-1 and TRBJ1-1, with 8 bases lining up with TRBD1. The length of the CDR3 is 15 residues. The V and J ends lost 2 bases and 5 bases, in that order; junction bases with no gene match: 7. Germline V gene sequence: CDR1 MGHRA, CDR2 YSYEKL. This chain's CDR3 is CASSQPTGAGTEAFF. The CDR3, as DNA: TGCGCCAGCAGCCAACCGACAGGGGCCGGGACTGAAGCTTTCTTT.

This chain links TRBV3-1 (or the pseudogene TRBV3-2) with TRBJ1-5; D remains ambiguous. Germline CDR1 reads LGHDT; CDR2 reads YNNKEL (reference sequence). Trimming stripped 3 bases from V and 9 bases from J, with 12 bases between. The CDR3 is 13 residues long. This chain's CDR3 is CASSQELARPQHF. In nucleotides, the CDR3 is TGTGCCAGCAGCCAGGAACTCGCGAGGCCCCAGCATTTT.

The chain uses TRBV29-1 and TRBJ1-4; TRBD1 matches 9 bases. Germline lookup yields CDR1 SQVTM and CDR2 ANQGSEA. The CDR3 is made up of 14 amino acids. The J segment lost 8 bases and the V segment lost 6 bases, leaving 10 bases of the junction unmatched. The CDR3 sequence: CSVHQQGAREKLFF. CDR3 DNA sequence: TGCAGCGTCCACCAACAGGGGGCGAGGGAAAAACTGTTTTTT. The full variable domain, its missing parts supplied by reference TRBV29-1 and TRBJ1-4, is SAVISQKPSRDICQRGTSLTIQCQVDSQVTMMFWYRQQPGQSLTLIATANQGSEATYESGFVIDKFPISRPNLTFSTLTVSNMSPEDSSIYLCSVHQQGAREKLFFGSGTQLSVL.

The V gene is TRBV3-1 (or the pseudogene TRBV3-2), the J gene TRBJ2-3; D could derive from TRBD1 or TRBD2 (5 bases each). The germline CDR1 and CDR2 sequences are LGHDT and YNNKEL (reference sequence). Trimming pared 0 bases from V and 4 bases from J, leaving 11 bases between. CDR3 length: 15 amino acids. CDR3 loop: CASSQDTRGADTQYF. In DNA, the CDR3 is TGTGCCAGCAGCCAAGATACCCGGGGCGCAGATACGCAGTATTTT.

The CDR3 nucleotides read TGTGCCAGCAGCAAGGCCGGGGAGCTGTTTTTT. Its translation: CASSKAGELFF. The chain uses TRBV3-1 (or the pseudogene TRBV3-2) and TRBJ2-2; D gene uncertain. Trimming removed 5 bases from V and 6 bases from J, with 4 bases in between. The CDR3 has 11 residues. Germline V gene data show CDR1 as LGHDT and CDR2 as YNNKEL (reference sequence).

V is TRBV30 and J is TRBJ2-7; no clear D. V was clipped by 4 bases and J by 6 bases, with 16 bases between them. Germline V lookup: CDR1 GTSNPN, CDR2 SVGIG (reference sequence). There are 13 residues in the CDR3. The CDR3, as DNA: TGTGCCTGGACCCCCCATGATTGGGCCGAGCAGTACTTC. It specifies CAWTPHDWAEQYF.